These T cell receptor beta chains were read from a single sample in a study of beta chain features in type 1 diabetes. The repertoire was sequenced with immunoSEQ multiplex PCR; TCRdb's copy has only in-frame clones and lacks some. The sample carries roughly 160,000 clones, 7.8% recorded once. Sequenced sample: central memory CD4+ T cells from blood. These TCRs come from a woman between 40 and 55 years old with type 1 diabetes. CDR3s include the opening cysteine and the closing phenylalanine or tryptophan. D genes are given only for firm matches.

v_gene: TRBV9
j_gene: TRBJ2-1
d_gene: TRBD2
CDR3aa: CASSPSTSGNEQFF

v_gene: TRBV7-3
j_gene: TRBJ1-5
d_gene: -
CDR3aa: CASSLDSGPLWPQHF

v_gene: TRBV7-9
j_gene: TRBJ1-5
d_gene: -
CDR3aa: CASSLAQGNQPQHF

v_gene: TRBV7-9
j_gene: TRBJ2-1
d_gene: -
CDR3aa: CASSFLYNEQFF

v_gene: TRBV7-9
j_gene: TRBJ2-1
d_gene: TRBD2
CDR3aa: CASLLWSGGYPGNEQFF

v_gene: TRBV7-2
j_gene: TRBJ2-7
d_gene: TRBD1
CDR3aa: CASSSTGTGVEQYF

v_gene: TRBV27
j_gene: TRBJ1-5
d_gene: -
CDR3aa: CASSPRLGQGSNQPQHF

v_gene: TRBV27
j_gene: TRBJ2-5
d_gene: -
CDR3aa: CASSSRVSAETQYF

v_gene: TRBV28
j_gene: TRBJ1-2
d_gene: -
CDR3aa: CASSFPGPDDF

v_gene: TRBV5-4
j_gene: TRBJ2-3
d_gene: -
CDR3aa: CASSLRSGITDTQYF

v_gene: TRBV5-1
j_gene: TRBJ2-7
d_gene: TRBD1
CDR3aa: CASSWGDRYEQYF

v_gene: TRBV7-3
j_gene: TRBJ2-1
d_gene: -
CDR3aa: CASGPGTLNEQFF

v_gene: TRBV6-1
j_gene: TRBJ2-1
d_gene: -
CDR3aa: CASSERGSAEQFF

v_gene: TRBV2
j_gene: TRBJ2-5
d_gene: TRBD1
CDR3aa: CASSRFRTGRETQYF

v_gene: TRBV14
j_gene: TRBJ2-7
d_gene: TRBD1
CDR3aa: CASSPRQGRYEQYF

v_gene: TRBV9
j_gene: TRBJ2-1
d_gene: -
CDR3aa: CASSSRLASVEQFF

v_gene: TRBV28
j_gene: TRBJ2-5
d_gene: -
CDR3aa: CASSLPGERETQYF

v_gene: TRBV4-2
j_gene: TRBJ1-2
d_gene: -
CDR3aa: CASSQDPDSYGYTF

v_gene: TRBV5-6
j_gene: TRBJ2-1
d_gene: TRBD1
CDR3aa: CASSFDRGMFF

v_gene: TRBV5-1
j_gene: TRBJ2-7
d_gene: TRBD1
CDR3aa: CASSSQTGVEQYF

v_gene: TRBV29-1
j_gene: TRBJ2-1
d_gene: TRBD1
CDR3aa: CSVEGTGGVNEQFF

v_gene: TRBV7-2
j_gene: TRBJ2-5
d_gene: -
CDR3aa: CASSTTRETQYF

v_gene: TRBV27
j_gene: TRBJ2-5
d_gene: TRBD2
CDR3aa: CASSPTSGSVETQYF

v_gene: TRBV5-1
j_gene: TRBJ2-1
d_gene: -
CDR3aa: CASTTGSGYEQFF

v_gene: TRBV19
j_gene: TRBJ2-5
d_gene: -
CDR3aa: CASNPPGSQETQYF

v_gene: TRBV9
j_gene: TRBJ2-3
d_gene: TRBD1
CDR3aa: CASSAGQGTDTQYF

v_gene: TRBV9
j_gene: TRBJ1-2
d_gene: -
CDR3aa: CASSGLRGYYGYTF

v_gene: TRBV4-1
j_gene: TRBJ1-1
d_gene: -
CDR3aa: CASSQGALNTEAFF

v_gene: TRBV5-1
j_gene: TRBJ2-5
d_gene: -
CDR3aa: CASSLTGVGQETQYF

v_gene: TRBV6-6
j_gene: TRBJ1-5
d_gene: TRBD1
CDR3aa: CASADREGQPQHF

v_gene: TRBV18
j_gene: TRBJ2-1
d_gene: -
CDR3aa: CASSPLRLDYNEQFF

v_gene: TRBV28
j_gene: TRBJ1-2
d_gene: TRBD1
CDR3aa: CASSQGAGNYGYTF

v_gene: TRBV27
j_gene: TRBJ1-5
d_gene: TRBD1
CDR3aa: CASSLQGAGQPQHF

v_gene: TRBV15
j_gene: TRBJ1-1
d_gene: TRBD1
CDR3aa: CATSRGNRDRVQGTEAFF

v_gene: TRBV13
j_gene: TRBJ1-4
d_gene: -
CDR3aa: CASSLDGRGGEKLFF

v_gene: TRBV2
j_gene: TRBJ1-1
d_gene: TRBD1
CDR3aa: CASSEQRTGNTEAFF

v_gene: TRBV5-6
j_gene: TRBJ2-3
d_gene: -
CDR3aa: CASSLAGRPTDTQYF

v_gene: TRBV7-2
j_gene: TRBJ2-7
d_gene: TRBD1
CDR3aa: CASSLALGTGYEQYF

v_gene: TRBV18
j_gene: TRBJ2-2
d_gene: TRBD1
CDR3aa: CASSRTGESTGELFF

v_gene: TRBV7-8
j_gene: TRBJ1-6
d_gene: -
CDR3aa: CASSLAQGGSPLHF

v_gene: TRBV28
j_gene: TRBJ1-5
d_gene: -
CDR3aa: CASVEAANSNQPQHF

v_gene: TRBV5-1
j_gene: TRBJ1-1
d_gene: -
CDR3aa: CASSLRPSGGSGEAFF

v_gene: TRBV19
j_gene: TRBJ2-5
d_gene: -
CDR3aa: CASRRGGRETQYF

v_gene: TRBV4-3
j_gene: TRBJ2-1
d_gene: -
CDR3aa: CASSQRVEVYNEQFF

v_gene: TRBV7-9
j_gene: TRBJ1-1
d_gene: -
CDR3aa: CASSVTDKTEAFF

v_gene: TRBV2
j_gene: TRBJ1-5
d_gene: -
CDR3aa: CASSEMGTNQPQHF

v_gene: TRBV29-1
j_gene: TRBJ2-7
d_gene: TRBD2
CDR3aa: CSVRLSGRLSEQYF

v_gene: TRBV28
j_gene: TRBJ2-5
d_gene: -
CDR3aa: CASSFGIQETQYF

v_gene: TRBV28
j_gene: TRBJ1-6
d_gene: -
CDR3aa: CASRDQANSPLHF